The entry below gives a single T cell receptor beta chain sequence along with its context. This clone appeared a few times. Its binding antigen is unknown. Nothing much larger sits one base from this clone, and base qualities are not available. The EasySep Human CD8+ T Cell Enrichment Kit was used on day 10 to isolate CD8+ T cells from every culture. Relative to germline, V is 0 bases shorter and J is 2 bases shorter, with 8 bases between their ends. The germline V gene specifies SGHNT as CDR1 and YENEEA as CDR2. Including cysteine and phenylalanine, the CDR3 has 15 amino acids. The retained sequence is limited to the CDR3, 45 bases, with the frame set at the first base. These data originate in a study of CD8 T cell repertoires and HIV-1 epitope variants (dated by TCRdb to 2018 to 2020). A note on the overall study: T cells were stimulated in separate culture wells with each of twenty-five peptides representing autologous and known Gag and Nef epitope variants. Control conditions included a CMV, EBV and flu peptide pool, the Ebola AY9 epitope as negative control, and a no-peptide well. A total of 83 T cell cultures were run, with each culture condition performed in triplicate except for one peptide, which was performed in duplicate. The epitopes tested covered three Gag epitope families plus Nef HW9 and YT9. T cells were enriched using the EasySep Human T Cell Enrichment Kit and were co-cultured with equal numbers of autologous T cell-negative cells serving as antigen-presenting cells. Cultures were maintained for 9 to 11 days in IMDM with gentamicin, and half-media changes adding IL-2, IL-7 and IL-15 were performed on days 3 and 7. An aliquot of 1M T cells was saved as an uncultured baseline condition, separate from the roughly 80 T cell cultures. Study-level results and caveats: Of the nine antigen-specific TCR beta clonotypes identified, roughly 6 appeared cross-reactive for autologous or known escape epitope variants. The assay could identify only TCR beta chains and pointed to proliferation in response to antigen, not to T cell function or cytokine profile. About 5 clonotypes recognized the Nef KF9 family and one the HW9 family, with no responses to the TAALDMSHF plasma variant.

TCR beta CDR3 regions were sequenced at survey depth on the immunoSEQ platform. The QIAamp DNA micro kit was used to extract genomic DNA from every cultured and uncultured CD8+ T cell population. The study's own analysis went as follows. Any sample with under 5,000 productive reads was excluded, and this exclusion removed about 6% of the roughly 80 cultures stimulated with HIV peptides. Sequences were trimmed to CDR3 by a MANAFEST web app, and nonproductive sequences, CDR3s under 5 amino acids, and sequences not starting with C or ending with F/W were removed. To count as antigen-specific, a clonotype had to be expanded in at least 2 of 3 replicates compared with the no-peptide control at FDR 0.01, and only within one epitope family. A frequency at least fivefold higher than in wells stimulated with peptides from other epitope families was additionally required for specific clonotypes. The immuneACCESS repertoire file appears here via TCRdb, limited to in-frame rearrangements. These files lack a portion of the clones; in checked studies, under half of the deficit traces to unresolved V genes, and the cause of the others is not known. The V and J calls and clone size were taken over from that table, and D and trimming were inferred from the DNA. This sample has a few thousand clones in its table, and roughly 67% of those were observed once. The ten largest clones represent around 44% of the sample.

The sequencing input was cultured CD8+ T cells derived from PBMCs. The sequence came from a male donor with HIV. This chain is built from TRBV11-3 and TRBJ2-1, with no confidently assigned D gene. The DNA sequence reads TGTGCCAGCAGCTTAGATTTTGGGGCCTACAATGAGCAGTTCTTC. It specifies CASSLDFGAYNEQFF.